Each of the 27 T cell receptor beta chains below was sequenced from the same sample in a study of molecular identifiers for immune sequencing clone quantification. TCRdb redid the calling of the PCR reads with MiXCR, one entry per CDR3 protein. The sample shows about 640,000 distinct CDR3 sequences, approximately 20% of them seen only once. The source material was naive CD8+ T cells from blood, with Jurkat cell RNA spiked in. Subset of the sample: FACS-sorted CD8+CD4-CCR7+CD45RA+ naive T cells. The source is a human donor in good health. Some libraries in this study had Jurkat cell RNA spiked in.

This chain joins TRBV11-2 and TRBJ2-7; D could derive from TRBD1 or TRBD2 (5 bases each). CDR3 length: 14 amino acids. Between the trimmed V and J ends, which lost 1 base and 5 bases, there was a span of 12 bases. The germline V gene has CDR1 SGHAT and CDR2 FQNNGV. In DNA, the CDR3 is TGTGCCAGCAGCTTAGTGGGGGTCTGGCACGAGCAGTACTTC. Its translation: CASSLVGVWHEQYF.

This clonotype occurred many times. The V call is TRBV20-1, the J call TRBJ2-7; tentative D call: TRBD1 (5 bases). This CDR3 has 15 residues. Trimming pared 0 bases from V and 6 bases from J, leaving 18 bases between. Germline V gene lookup returns CDR1 DFQATT and CDR2 SNEGSKA (reference sequence). CDR3 protein: CSARDPQGILSEQYF. The CDR3 nucleotides read TGCAGTGCTAGAGATCCGCAGGGAATCTTGAGCGAGCAGTACTTC.

This clonotype was seen ten or more times. The chain has TRBV6-1 and TRBJ2-2; D is unresolved. The germline CDR1 and CDR2 sequences are MNHNS and SASEGT. This CDR3 spans 12 amino acids. V was cut by 6 bases and J by 4 bases, with 6 bases left in between. The CDR3 reads CASRVFTGELFF. In nucleotides, the CDR3 is TGTGCCAGCAGGGTCTTCACCGGGGAGCTGTTTTTT.

A few counts support this clonotype. This chain joins TRBV5-1 and TRBJ2-7; D is ambiguous. Deletions cut 0 bases from V and 3 bases from J, with 10 bases between. CDR1 is SGHRS and CDR2 is YFSETQ in the germline V gene. This CDR3 comprises 14 residues. The CDR3 region has the DNA TGCGCCAGCAGCTTGGAGATGGAGTTCTACGAGCAGTACTTC. This codes for CASSLEMEFYEQYF.

Regarding this clonotype: A read error is possible here, since a much larger clone lies one base away. This sequence joins TRBV2 and TRBJ2-3; D may be TRBD2 (5 bases). In germline, CDR1 is SNHLY, CDR2 FYNNEI. The V and J ends lost 2 bases and 4 bases respectively, with 16 bases between them. The CDR3 loop spans 16 amino acids. The CDR3 DNA follows: TGTGCCAGCAGTGAATTGGTGGCGGCGGGTTCAGATACGCAGTATTTT. Translating gives CASSELVAAGSDTQYF. The full variable domain, in which reference TRBV2 and TRBJ2-3 provide the parts outside the CDR3, is EPEVTQTPSHQVTQMGQEVILRCVPISNHLYFYWYRQILGQKVEFLVSFYNNEISEKSEIFDDQFSVERPDGSNFTLKIRSTKLEDSAMYFCASSELVAAGSDTQYFGPGTRLTVL.

The chain combines TRBV6-2 or TRBV6-3 with TRBJ2-1; 11 bases map to TRBD2. CDR3 length equals 15 residues. The V segment lost 6 bases and the J segment 6 bases; nucleotides outside the gene matches: 7. The germline V gene has CDR1 MNHEY and CDR2 SVGEGT. CDR3 sequence: CASRVAGGPGNEQFF. CDR3 nucleotide sequence: TGTGCCAGCAGAGTAGCGGGGGGGCCGGGCAATGAGCAGTTCTTC.

This clonotype showed up many times. The chain couples TRBV4-3 to TRBJ1-3; 7 bases map to TRBD1. The germline gives CDR1 LGHNA, CDR2 YSLEER. V shed 1 base and J 0 bases; nucleotides not matched to a gene: 6. The CDR3 is 17 amino acids. The CDR3 region has the DNA TGCGCCAGCAGCCAAGCCGGACAGGCAAGCTCTGGAAACACCATATATTTT. Translated, it gives CASSQAGQASSGNTIYF.

As for this clonotype: One junction end does not reproduce the germline sequence, and a read error may be involved. The chain is built from TRBV2 and TRBJ2-7, with a weak D call TRBD2 (6 bases). The CDR3 has 10 amino acids. Germline values: CDR1 SNHLY, CDR2 FYNNEI. CDR3 in amino acids: CAGSAGEQYF. CDR3 in DNA: TGTGCCGGCAGTGCGGGGGAGCAGTACTTC.

This clonotype was recorded many times. The chain carries TRBV7-3 and TRBJ2-5; 11 bases match TRBD1. The CDR3 sequence is 16 residues long. CDR1 is SGHTA and CDR2 is FQGTGA in the germline V gene. Trimming removed 0 bases from V and 1 base from J; junction bases left unmatched: 1. The CDR3 DNA reads TGTGCCAGCAGCTTAACGGGACAGGGGGTCCAAGAGACCCAGTACTTC. Translated: CASSLTGQGVQETQYF.

In this sample, this clonotype turned up a few times. This chain connects TRBV7-9 to TRBJ2-5, with 13 bases lining up with TRBD2. The junction had 3 bases not matched to a gene; V was cut back by 0 bases and J by 5 bases. Germline assignment: CDR1 SEHNR and CDR2 FQNEAQ (reference sequence). The CDR3 extends over 16 amino acids. Written as DNA, the CDR3 is TGTGCCAGCAGCTTAGCCGGGACTAGCGGGGAGGAGACCCAGTACTTC. Translated: CASSLAGTSGEETQYF.

At least ten counts were recorded for this clonotype. V usage is TRBV11-2 and J usage is TRBJ2-1, with D possibly matching TRBD2 (5 bases). The V end lost 7 bases, the J end lost 4 bases, and 17 bases lay between the germline ends. The germline gives CDR1 SGHAT, CDR2 FQNNGV. CDR3 length equals 15 residues. CDR3 bases: TGTGCCAGCAACCCACTTTCCGGGAATTACAATGAGCAGTTCTTC. Translating it yields CASNPLSGNYNEQFF.

This clonotype came up many times. This chain connects TRBV11-2 to TRBJ2-5, with D tentatively TRBD2 (5 bases). Germline V CDR1 and CDR2: SGHAT, FQNNGV. The CDR3 is 14 residues long. The V and J ends lost 6 bases and 1 base respectively, with 12 bases between them. The DNA for the CDR3 is TGTGCCAGCAGAAATCAGGACTTCCAAGAGACCCAGTACTTC. The encoded protein is CASRNQDFQETQYF.

The chain carries TRBV28 and TRBJ1-1; 9 bases match TRBD1. CDR1 and CDR2 (germline): MDHEN, SYDVKM. The CDR3 has 15 residues. Germline trimming cut 5 bases from V and 6 bases from J; bases unmatched to any gene: 10. In DNA form, the CDR3 reads TGTGCCAGCAGTAACACACAGGGGGCGCTGTCTGAAGCTTTCTTT. The encoded protein is CASSNTQGALSEAFF.

This clonotype was seen ten or more times. The genes are TRBV12-3 or TRBV12-4 and TRBJ2-3; 8 bases map to TRBD1. Trimming took 4 bases from V and 1 from J; bases not matched to a gene: 7. This CDR3 is 16 amino acids long. CDR3 in DNA: TGTGCCAGCAGTTCTACAGGGGGTGTCGGCACAGATACGCAGTATTTT. Translated: CASSSTGGVGTDTQYF.

This clonotype was observed many times. The chain couples TRBV20-1 to TRBJ1-5; weak D call: TRBD1 (6 bases). V dropped 3 bases and J dropped 4 bases, with 19 bases sitting between them. The CDR3 extends over 16 amino acids. The germline V gene encodes CDR1 DFQATT and CDR2 SNEGSKA (reference sequence). CDR3 sequence: CSASWDPGTNNQPQHF. As DNA, the CDR3 is TGCAGTGCTAGTTGGGATCCCGGGACAAATAATCAGCCCCAGCATTTT.

Points on this clonotype: A much larger clone lies one base from this, so it may be a read error. Because it lacks the conserved phenylalanine or tryptophan at the end, this CDR3 is likely a read error. The rearrangement joins TRBV7-9 to TRBJ2-1; TRBD2 agrees at 11 bases. The V gene end was trimmed by 5 bases and the J gene end by 8 bases; junction bases not matched to a gene: 11. The CDR3 consists of 16 residues. In germline, CDR1 is SEHNR, CDR2 FQNEAQ (reference sequence). CDR3 DNA sequence: TGTGCCAGCAGCGCGGTTCTAGCGGGAGGACCCTATGAGCAGTTCCTC. This sequence encodes CASSAVLAGGPYEQFL.

For this clonotype: A much more abundant neighbour one base away suggests this may be a read error. It is unclear where the CDR3 begins or ends on the DNA, so no DNA is shown, and the CDR3 is as TCRdb lists it. The rearrangement uses TRBV27 and TRBJ1-4. The V gene's germline CDR1 is MNHEY and CDR2 SMNVEV (reference sequence). From its first to its last residue, the CDR3 has 15 amino acids. The CDR3 sequence is CASSWAAGSNEKLVF.

About this clonotype itself: The junction departs from the called germline gene at one end, perhaps through a read error. The rearrangement links TRBV4-3 to TRBJ1-1, with 9 bases identical to TRBD1. Germline CDR1 reads LGHNA; CDR2 reads YSLEER. The CDR3 spans 14 residues. Here the CDR3 reads CAGSQDWTGAQAFF. DNA of the CDR3: TGCGCCGGCAGCCAAGATTGGACAGGGGCGCAAGCTTTCTTT.

This clonotype has a count of ten or more. The chain uses TRBV30 and TRBJ2-3, with D perhaps given as TRBD1 or TRBD2 (5 bases each). The CDR3 sequence is 14 residues long. Trimming stripped 0 bases from V and 5 bases from J, with 12 bases between. Germline V gene data show CDR1 as GTSNPN and CDR2 as SVGIG (reference sequence). CDR3 DNA sequence: TGTGCCTGGAGTGTAGGGGACGGGGAAGATACGCAGTATTTT. Protein sequence: CAWSVGDGEDTQYF.

The chain joins TRBV6-5 to TRBJ2-5; D gene ambiguous. The germline CDR1 and CDR2 sequences are MNHEY and SVGAGI. The CDR3 contains 16 residues. Deletions cut 3 bases from V and 2 bases from J, with 16 bases between. CDR3 sequence reads: CASSYGPWPRQETQYF. The CDR3 region has the DNA TGTGCCAGCAGTTATGGCCCCTGGCCGAGGCAAGAGACCCAGTACTTC.

In this sample, this clonotype turned up many times. This chain joins TRBV7-9 and TRBJ1-1; 10 nucleotides align to TRBD1. CDR3 length equals 19 residues. V trimming: 7 bases; J trimming: 0 bases; junction bases outside the gene matches: 17. Looked up from germline, CDR1 is SEHNR and CDR2 is FQNEAQ (reference sequence). CDR3: CASTLFIRTGGKMNTEAFF. Written as DNA, the CDR3 is TGTGCCAGCACCCTCTTCATCCGGACAGGGGGAAAAATGAACACTGAAGCTTTCTTT. Full variable domain (outside the CDR3, taken from reference TRBV7-9 and TRBJ1-1): DTGVSQNPRHKITKRGQNVTFRCDPISEHNRLYWYRQTLGQGPEFLTYFQNEAQLEKSRLLSDRFSAERPKGSFSTLEIQRTEQGDSAMYLCASTLFIRTGGKMNTEAFFGQGTRLTVV.

This clonotype has at least ten counts. The chain carries TRBV15 and TRBJ1-5, with 7 bases that match TRBD1. Germline CDR1 and CDR2: LNHNV and YYDKDF (reference sequence). J was trimmed by 2 bases and V by 4 bases; bases with no gene match: 2. This CDR3 comprises 14 residues. CDR3 in amino acids: CATSIDRGNQPQHF. The CDR3 DNA reads TGTGCCACCAGCATAGACAGGGGCAATCAGCCCCAGCATTTT.

In regard to this clonotype: This may be a read error: a much more frequent sequence differs by one nucleotide. The chain employs TRBV7-9 and TRBJ2-5, with TRBD2 matching over 10 bases. In germline, CDR1 is SEHNR, CDR2 FQNEAQ (reference sequence). The CDR3 consists of 17 residues. Trimming at V came to 5 bases and at J to 0 bases, leaving 9 bases not matched to a gene. CDR3 amino acids: CASSPSSGGYHQETQYF. CDR3 in DNA: TGTGCCAGCAGCCCATCTAGCGGGGGATACCACCAAGAGACCCAGTACTTC.

This clonotype was seen ten or more times. This chain links TRBV29-1 with TRBJ2-1; tentative D call: TRBD1 (5 bases). CDR3 size: 14 residues. V lost 1 base, J lost 1 base, and 8 bases lay in between. The germline V gene encodes CDR1 SQVTM and CDR2 ANQGSEA. In DNA, the CDR3 is TGCAGCGTTGAAGGGTCAGGGTCCTACAATGAGCAGTTCTTC. It codes for CSVEGSGSYNEQFF.

This clonotype was seen ten or more times. The CDR3 region has the DNA TGTGCCAGCAGCCCCACCGTGGGGGCTCCCTACGAGCAGTACTTC. Protein product: CASSPTVGAPYEQYF. This chain uses TRBV7-9 with TRBJ2-7; weak D call: TRBD1 (6 bases). V was clipped by 5 bases and J by 2 bases, with 16 bases between them. Germline-derived CDR1 and CDR2 are SEHNR and FQNEAQ (reference sequence). The CDR3 loop spans 15 amino acids.

This clonotype was seen ten or more times. The rearrangement joins TRBV7-9 to TRBJ2-7; TRBD1 matches 8 bases. With 0 bases clipped from V and 0 bases from J, the junction kept 1 base outside the gene matches. Germline V gene lookup returns CDR1 SEHNR and CDR2 FQNEAQ (reference sequence). The CDR3 covers 15 residues. The CDR3 region is CASSLATGDSYEQYF. The CDR3 DNA reads as TGTGCCAGCAGCTTAGCGACAGGGGACTCCTACGAGCAGTACTTC.

This clonotype came up many times. This sequence joins TRBV5-4 and TRBJ2-3, with D maybe TRBD2 (6 bases). CDR3 length: 14 amino acids. V was pared by 4 bases and J by 1 base, with 10 bases between. Germline CDR1 reads SGHNT; CDR2 reads YYREEE (reference sequence). In DNA, the CDR3 is TGTGCCAGCAGCCAGTGGAGGGGCACAGATACGCAGTATTTT. It translates to CASSQWRGTDTQYF.